The clone carrying this TCR beta chain was counted only a few times. Its antigen is not known. The data originate from a study of identical twins. Findings of the study overall: Instead of following the same donors, the conclusions were based on cross-sectional statistical analysis. The abundant beta clonotypes from cord blood had fewer insertions, and memory repertoires had none of this.

TCRdb reprocessed the 5' RACE reads via MiXCR and lists one record per CDR3 protein. Altogether under 350,000 distinct CDR3 sequences are present, just under 9.5% being singletons, with the ten largest covering approximately 7%. This CDR3 spans 14 amino acids. Germline V gene sequence: CDR1 SGHVS, CDR2 FNYEAQ. V was trimmed by 1 base and J by 1 base, leaving 7 bases between them. These data also formed part of another study, on yellow fever vaccine responses in identical twins. That report adds: Reportedly, twins showed a vaccine T cell response that looked partly convergent and partly personalized.

The source material was CD8+ T cells sorted from blood. This sequence joins TRBV7-6 and TRBJ1-1; D not certain. The receptor was derived from a woman aged 18-29 years in good health. This chain's CDR3 is CASSLEVENTEAFF. DNA for the CDR3: TGTGCCAGCAGCTTAGAGGTAGAGAACACTGAAGCTTTCTTT.